The T cell receptor (beta chain) described here comes from a study of shared clonotypes between healthy human individuals. Study-level points and caveats: Non-shared clonotypes were found to have lower generation probabilities than the clonotypes that were shared by all four of the sorted-subset donors.

In the CD4+ fraction, cells were divided into CD45RA+ naive and CD45RA-negative memory subsets. Investigators spread the genomic DNA of each subset evenly over several immunoSEQ plates. The method was immunoSEQ multiplex PCR; TCRdb's version includes in-frame clones alone and lacks a portion of them. The data show about a million clones, 60% to 80% seen once. This clone has only one observation. Antigen unknown. The CDR3 is 15 residues long. Germline V CDR1 and CDR2: MNHNY, SVGAGI (reference sequence). With 6 bases clipped from V and 2 bases from J, the junction kept 6 bases outside the gene matches. The sample taken for sequencing was memory CD4+ T cells from PBMCs. Subset in this sample: CD45RA-negative fraction. This TCR was recovered from a man between 18 and 29 years old in good health. Some clones in this sample may be carry-over from other donors' samples. The chain has TRBV6-6 and TRBJ1-5; TRBD1 aligns across 8 bases. CDR3 in amino acids: CASRGQGPGNQPQHF. The CDR3 coding sequence is TGTGCCAGCAGAGGACAGGGACCCGGCAATCAGCCCCAGCATTTT.